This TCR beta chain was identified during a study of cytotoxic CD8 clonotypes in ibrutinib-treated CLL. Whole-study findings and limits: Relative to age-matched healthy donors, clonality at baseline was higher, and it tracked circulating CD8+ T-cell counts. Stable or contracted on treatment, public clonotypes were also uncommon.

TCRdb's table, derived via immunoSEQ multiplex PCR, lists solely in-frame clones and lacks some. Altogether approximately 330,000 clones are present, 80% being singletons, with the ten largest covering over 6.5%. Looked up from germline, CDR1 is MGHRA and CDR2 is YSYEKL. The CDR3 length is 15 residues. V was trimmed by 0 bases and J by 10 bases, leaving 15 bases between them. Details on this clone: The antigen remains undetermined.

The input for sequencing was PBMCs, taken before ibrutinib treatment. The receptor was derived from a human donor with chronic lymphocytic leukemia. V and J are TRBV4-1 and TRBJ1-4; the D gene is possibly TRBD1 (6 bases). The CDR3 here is CASSQETQGYGKLFF. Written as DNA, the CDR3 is TGCGCCAGCAGCCAAGAGACTCAGGGGTACGGAAAACTGTTTTTT.